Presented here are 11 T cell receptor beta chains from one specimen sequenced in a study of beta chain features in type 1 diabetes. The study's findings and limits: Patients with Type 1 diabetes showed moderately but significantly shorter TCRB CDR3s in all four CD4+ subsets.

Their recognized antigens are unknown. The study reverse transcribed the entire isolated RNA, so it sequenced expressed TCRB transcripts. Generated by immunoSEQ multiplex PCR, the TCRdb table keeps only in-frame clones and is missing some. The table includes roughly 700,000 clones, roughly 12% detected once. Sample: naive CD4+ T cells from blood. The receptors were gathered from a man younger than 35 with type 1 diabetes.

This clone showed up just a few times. DNA of the CDR3: TGCAGCGTAGGCCTGGATACGCAGTATTTT. Its translation is CSVGLDTQYF. This sequence joins TRBV29-1 and TRBJ2-3, with D unresolved. Trimming shortened V by 6 bases and J by 6 bases, and 7 bases separated the two germline ends. CDR1 SQVTM and CDR2 ANQGSEA come from the germline V gene. The CDR3 runs 10 residues.

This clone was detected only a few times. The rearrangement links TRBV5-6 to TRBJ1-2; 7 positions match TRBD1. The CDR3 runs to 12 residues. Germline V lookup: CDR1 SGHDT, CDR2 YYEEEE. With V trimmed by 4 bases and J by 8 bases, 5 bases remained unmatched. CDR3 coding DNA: TGTGCCAGCAGCACACGACAGGGAGGCTACACCTTC. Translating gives CASSTRQGGYTF.

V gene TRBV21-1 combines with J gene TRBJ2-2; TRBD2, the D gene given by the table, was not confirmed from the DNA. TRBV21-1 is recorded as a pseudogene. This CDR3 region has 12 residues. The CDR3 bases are TGTGCCAGCAGTCTTTCTACCGGGGAGCTGTTTTTT. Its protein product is CASSLSTGELFF.

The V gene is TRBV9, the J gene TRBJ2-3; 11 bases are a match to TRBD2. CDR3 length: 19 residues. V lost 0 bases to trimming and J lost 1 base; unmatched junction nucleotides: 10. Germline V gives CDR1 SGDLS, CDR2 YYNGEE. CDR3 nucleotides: TGTGCCAGCAGCGTAGCTCCTGTAGCGGGGGGGCCCCGCACAGATACGCAGTATTTT. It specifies CASSVAPVAGGPRTDTQYF.

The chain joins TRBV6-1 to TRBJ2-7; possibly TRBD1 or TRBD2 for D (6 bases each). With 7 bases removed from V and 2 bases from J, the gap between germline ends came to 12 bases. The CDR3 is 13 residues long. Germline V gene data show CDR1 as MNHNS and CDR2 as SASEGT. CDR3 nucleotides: TGTGCCAGCACCCACAGGGAGGCCTACGAGCAGTACTTC. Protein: CASTHREAYEQYF.

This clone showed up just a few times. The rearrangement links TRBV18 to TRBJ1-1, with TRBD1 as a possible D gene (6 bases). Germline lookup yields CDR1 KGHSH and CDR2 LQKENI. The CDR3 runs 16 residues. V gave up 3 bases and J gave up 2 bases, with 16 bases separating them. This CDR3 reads CASSPGAQGQNTEAFF. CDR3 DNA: TGTGCCAGCTCACCGGGCGCCCAGGGGCAAAACACTGAAGCTTTCTTT.

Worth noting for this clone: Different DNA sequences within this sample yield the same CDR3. CDR3 in amino acids: CASSLDLGETQYF. As DNA, the CDR3 is TGTGCCAGCAGCTTAGACTTGGGAGAGACCCAGTACTTC. The rearrangement links TRBV7-9 to TRBJ2-5; D not resolved. The V gene lost 1 base and the J gene lost 4 bases, with 7 bases spanning the gap. The CDR3 runs to 13 residues. The V gene's germline CDR1 is SEHNR and CDR2 FQNEAQ (reference sequence).

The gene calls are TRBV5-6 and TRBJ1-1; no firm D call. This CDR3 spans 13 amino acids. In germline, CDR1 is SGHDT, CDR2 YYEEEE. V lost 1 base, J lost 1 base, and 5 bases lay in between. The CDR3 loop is CASSLYQNTEAFF. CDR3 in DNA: TGTGCCAGCAGCTTGTACCAGAACACTGAAGCTTTCTTT.

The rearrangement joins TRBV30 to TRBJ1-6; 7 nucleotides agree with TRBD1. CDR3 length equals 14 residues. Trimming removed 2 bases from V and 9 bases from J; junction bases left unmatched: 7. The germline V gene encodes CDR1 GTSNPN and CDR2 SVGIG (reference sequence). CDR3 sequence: CAWSSGAGGSPLHF. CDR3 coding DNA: TGTGCCTGGAGTTCAGGGGCAGGGGGTTCACCCCTCCACTTT.

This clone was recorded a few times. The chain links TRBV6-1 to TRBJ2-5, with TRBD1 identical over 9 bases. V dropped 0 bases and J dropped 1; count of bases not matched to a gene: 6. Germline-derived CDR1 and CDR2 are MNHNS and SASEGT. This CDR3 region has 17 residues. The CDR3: CASSEALGQGPQETQYF. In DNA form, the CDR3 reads TGTGCCAGCAGTGAAGCGCTGGGACAGGGTCCCCAAGAGACCCAGTACTTC.

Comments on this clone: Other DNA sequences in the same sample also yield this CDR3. The CDR3 nucleotides read TGTGCCAGCAGCGTAGAGGCGGGGGGCTACACCTTC. It specifies CASSVEAGGYTF. The chain links TRBV9 to TRBJ1-2, with no clear D. This CDR3 spans 12 amino acids. Germline CDR1 reads SGDLS; CDR2 reads YYNGEE. V was trimmed by 0 bases and J by 8 bases, leaving 8 bases between them.